This TCR beta chain was observed in a study of cytomegalovirus exposure and HLA in healthy donors. This PCR relied on a set of 60 Vbeta primers and 13 Jbeta primers. Sequencing used immunoSEQ multiplex PCR; TCRdb keeps in-frame clones, though not all of them. The data show 250,000 to 350,000 clones, roughly 89% seen once. This CDR3 has 14 amino acids. The J segment lost 5 bases and the V segment lost 3 bases, leaving 6 bases of the junction unmatched. CDR1 SGDLS and CDR2 YYNGEE come from the germline V gene. Sequences were obtained from PBMCs. J is TRBJ2-7 and V is TRBV9; 9 nucleotides align to TRBD1. The receptor was isolated from a man in his forties or fifties in good health and CMV-seropositive. CDR3 sequence reads: CASSARTGDHEQYF. In nucleotides, the CDR3 is TGTGCCAGCAGCGCTAGGACAGGGGACCACGAGCAGTACTTC.